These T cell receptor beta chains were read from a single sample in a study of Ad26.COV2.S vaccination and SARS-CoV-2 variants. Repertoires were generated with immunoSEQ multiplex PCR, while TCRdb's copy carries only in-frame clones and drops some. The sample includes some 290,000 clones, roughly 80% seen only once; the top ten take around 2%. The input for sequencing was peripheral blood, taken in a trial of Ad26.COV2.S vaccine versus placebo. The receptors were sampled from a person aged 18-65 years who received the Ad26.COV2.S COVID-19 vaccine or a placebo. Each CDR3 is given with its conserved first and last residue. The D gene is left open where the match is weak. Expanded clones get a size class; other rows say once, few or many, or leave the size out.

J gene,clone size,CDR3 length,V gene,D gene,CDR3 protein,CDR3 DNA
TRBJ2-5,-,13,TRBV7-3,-,CASSPAPTETQYF,TGTGCCAGCAGCCCCGCACCCACAGAGACCCAGTACTTC
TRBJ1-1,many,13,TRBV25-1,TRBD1,CASSGQGRTEAFF,TGTGCCAGCAGTGGACAGGGTCGTACTGAAGCTTTCTTT
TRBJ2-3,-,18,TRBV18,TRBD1,CASSPRKRTGVGTDTQYF,TGTGCCAGCTCACCAAGAAAACGGACAGGGGTGGGGACAGATACGCAGTATTTT
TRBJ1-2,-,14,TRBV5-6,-,CASSPSGGKYGYTF,TGTGCCAGCAGCCCAAGTGGGGGCAAATATGGCTACACCTTC
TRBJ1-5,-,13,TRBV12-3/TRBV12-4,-,CASKSNSNQPQHF,TGTGCCAGCAAATCAAATAGCAATCAGCCCCAGCATTTT
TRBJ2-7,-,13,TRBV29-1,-,CSVEVQDRYEQYF,TGCAGCGTTGAAGTACAGGACCGCTACGAGCAGTACTTC
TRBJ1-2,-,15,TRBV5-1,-,CASSLEGLTDYGYTF,TGCGCCAGCAGCTTGGAGGGCCTGACCGACTATGGCTACACCTTC
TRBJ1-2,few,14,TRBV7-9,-,CASSLAGPTYGYTF,TGTGCCAGCAGCTTAGCGGGACCGACCTATGGCTACACCTTC
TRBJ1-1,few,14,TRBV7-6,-,CASSSSTANTEAFF,TGTGCCAGCAGCTCCTCGACGGCGAACACTGAAGCTTTCTTT
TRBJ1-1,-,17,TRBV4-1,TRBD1,CASSRTSWTGDGTEAFF,TGCGCCAGCAGCCGAACGTCTTGGACAGGGGATGGCACTGAAGCTTTCTTT
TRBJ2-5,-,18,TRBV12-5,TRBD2,CASGLALAGGGSQETQYF,TGTGCTAGTGGTTTGGCCCTTGCGGGCGGGGGAAGTCAAGAGACCCAGTACTTC
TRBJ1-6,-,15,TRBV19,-,CACSAPGRGNSPLHF,TGTGCCTGCTCAGCTCCGGGACGGGGAAATTCACCCCTCCACTTT
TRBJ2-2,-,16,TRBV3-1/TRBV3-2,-,CASSQVMGTITGELFF,TGTGCCAGCAGCCAAGTAATGGGTACGATCACCGGGGAGCTGTTTTTT
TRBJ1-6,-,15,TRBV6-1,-,CASSEGRVMNSPLHF,TGTGCCAGCAGTGAAGGCAGGGTGATGAATTCACCCCTCCACTTT
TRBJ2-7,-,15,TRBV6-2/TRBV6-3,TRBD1,CASSTLGTASYEQYF,TGTGCCAGCAGTACCCTCGGGACAGCGTCCTACGAGCAGTACTTC
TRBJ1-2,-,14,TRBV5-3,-,CARSLSRGDYGYTF,TGTGCCAGAAGCTTGTCCAGGGGAGACTATGGCTACACCTTC
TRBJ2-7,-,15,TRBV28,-,CASSPFGHDSYEQYF,TGTGCCAGCAGTCCGTTTGGGCACGATTCCTACGAGCAGTACTTC
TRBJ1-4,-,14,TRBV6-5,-,CAATWTGSNEKLFF,TGTGCCGCCACTTGGACGGGTTCTAATGAAAAACTGTTTTTT
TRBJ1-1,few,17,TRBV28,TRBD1,CASSYQRKGARNTEAFF,TGTGCCAGCAGTTACCAACGAAAGGGGGCGCGTAACACTGAAGCTTTCTTT
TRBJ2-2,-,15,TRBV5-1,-,CASSFAITNTGELFF,TGCGCCAGCAGCTTTGCTATTACGAACACCGGGGAGCTGTTTTTT
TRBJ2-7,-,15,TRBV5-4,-,CASSLDRAPSYEQYF,TGTGCCAGCAGCTTGGACAGGGCCCCGTCCTACGAGCAGTACTTC
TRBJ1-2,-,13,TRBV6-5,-,CASSFRVYYGYTF,TGTGCCAGCAGTTTCAGGGTTTACTATGGCTACACCTTC
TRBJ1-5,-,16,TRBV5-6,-,CASSPFHRGSNQPQHF,TGTGCCAGCAGCCCTTTCCACCGGGGGAGCAATCAGCCCCAGCATTTT
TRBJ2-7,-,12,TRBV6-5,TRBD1,CASRDRGYEQYF,TGTGCCAGCAGGGACAGGGGATACGAGCAGTACTTC
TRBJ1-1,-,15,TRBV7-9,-,CASSSLKGRNTEAFF,TGTGCCAGCAGCTCTCTTAAGGGGCGGAACACTGAAGCTTTCTTT
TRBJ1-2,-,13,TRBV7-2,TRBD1,CASSERQGGGYTF,TGTGCCAGCAGCGAAAGACAGGGAGGGGGCTACACCTTC
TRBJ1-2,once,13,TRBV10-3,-,CAISSGQSYGYTF,TGTGCCATCAGCTCCGGACAGTCTTATGGCTACACCTTC
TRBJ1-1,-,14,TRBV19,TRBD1,CASTKGQPNTEAFF,TGTGCCAGTACAAAGGGACAGCCGAACACTGAAGCTTTCTTT
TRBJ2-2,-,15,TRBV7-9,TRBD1,CASSFSGGNAGELFF,TGTGCCAGCAGCTTCTCAGGGGGAAACGCCGGGGAGCTGTTTTTT
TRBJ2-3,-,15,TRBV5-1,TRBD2,CASTTSGGTGDTQYF,TGCGCCAGCACGACTAGCGGGGGGACTGGAGATACGCAGTATTTT
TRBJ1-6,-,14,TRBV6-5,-,CASSYSGVVSPLHF,TGTGCCAGCAGTTACTCAGGGGTAGTTTCACCCCTCCACTTT
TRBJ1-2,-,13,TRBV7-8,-,CASSEGQLYGYTF,TGTGCCAGCAGCGAAGGACAGCTCTATGGCTACACCTTC
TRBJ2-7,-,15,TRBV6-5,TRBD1,CASSDRGKALYEQYF,TGTGCCAGCAGCGACAGGGGTAAGGCCCTCTACGAGCAGTACTTC
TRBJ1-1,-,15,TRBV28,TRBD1,CASSLPQGVVTEAFF,TGTGCCAGCAGTTTACCGCAGGGGGTAGTCACTGAAGCTTTCTTT
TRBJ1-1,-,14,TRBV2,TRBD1,CASSESGGWTEAFF,TGTGCCAGCAGTGAATCAGGGGGCTGGACTGAAGCTTTCTTT
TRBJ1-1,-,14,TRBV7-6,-,CASSLALGDTEAFF,TGTGCCAGCAGCTTAGCGCTGGGGGACACTGAAGCTTTCTTT
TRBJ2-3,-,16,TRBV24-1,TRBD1,CATSEATGASTDTQYF,TGTGCCACCAGTGAGGCGACAGGGGCTAGCACAGATACGCAGTATTTT
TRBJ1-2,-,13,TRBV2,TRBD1,CASSLQGAGGYTF,TGTGCCAGCAGTCTACAGGGGGCGGGTGGCTACACCTTC
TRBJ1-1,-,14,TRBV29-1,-,CSVWTELMNTEAFF,TGCAGCGTCTGGACAGAATTAATGAACACTGAAGCTTTCTTT
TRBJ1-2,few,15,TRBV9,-,CASSVSEGGSYGYTF,TGTGCCAGCAGCGTCTCCGAGGGGGGCAGCTATGGCTACACCTTC
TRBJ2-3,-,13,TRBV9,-,CASSVVSGDTQYF,TGTGCCAGCAGCGTAGTGTCAGGGGATACGCAGTATTTT
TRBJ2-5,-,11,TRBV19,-,CASGQGETQYF,TGTGCCAGTGGGCAGGGTGAAACCCAGTACTTC
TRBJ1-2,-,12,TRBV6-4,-,CASSREGYGYTF,TGTGCCAGCAGTCGGGAGGGCTATGGCTACACCTTC
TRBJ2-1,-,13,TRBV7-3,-,CASSLGQSNEQFF,TGTGCCAGCAGCCTCGGACAGTCTAATGAGCAGTTCTTC
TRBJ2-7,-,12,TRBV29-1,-,CSVGSYGLEQYF,TGCAGCGTTGGGTCGTACGGGCTCGAGCAGTACTTC
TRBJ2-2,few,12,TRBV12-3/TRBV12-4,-,CASSFRAGELFF,TGTGCCAGCAGTTTCCGTGCCGGGGAGCTGTTTTTT
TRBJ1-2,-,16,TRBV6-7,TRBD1,CASSYSRDRGPYGYTF,TGTGCCAGCAGTTACTCTAGGGACAGGGGGCCCTATGGCTACACCTTC
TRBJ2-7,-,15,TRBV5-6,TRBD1,CASSTGTGAAYEQYF,TGTGCCAGCAGCACCGGGACAGGCGCCGCCTACGAGCAGTACTTC
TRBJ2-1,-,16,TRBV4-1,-,CASRKGPTAMNNEQFF,TGCGCCAGCAGGAAGGGGCCGACTGCCATGAACAATGAGCAGTTCTTC